The 11 T cell receptor beta chains below come from one sample, sequenced in a study of shared clonotypes between healthy human individuals. Only in-frame clones appear in the TCRdb table, and some are missing; sequencing was by immunoSEQ multiplex PCR. The data contain around 1.5 million clones, 98% of them singletons. Material for sequencing was naive CD4+ T cells sorted from blood. Sample subset: CD45RA+ positively selected. The source is a man between 25 and 39 years old in good health.

This rearrangement joins TRBV5-4 to TRBJ2-2, with D perhaps TRBD2 (6 bases). CDR1 and CDR2 (germline): SGHNT, YYREEE (reference sequence). This CDR3 contains 16 residues. Trimming pared 0 bases from V and 7 bases from J, leaving 16 bases between. CDR3 region: CASSLAFWGGDGELFF. CDR3 bases: TGTGCCAGCAGCTTGGCGTTTTGGGGAGGTGACGGGGAGCTGTTTTTT.

The J gene is TRBJ2-1, the V gene TRBV7-2; D could derive from TRBD1 or TRBD2 (5 bases each). With 6 bases removed from V and 0 bases from J, the gap between germline ends came to 12 bases. Germline lookup yields CDR1 SGHTA and CDR2 FQGNSA. The CDR3 is made up of 15 amino acids. The CDR3 loop is CASSRTGTSYNEQFF. The CDR3 DNA sequence: TGTGCCAGCAGTCGCACCGGGACCTCCTACAATGAGCAGTTCTTC.

The rearrangement uses TRBV4-3 and TRBJ2-1; no reliable D call. This CDR3 spans 11 amino acids. The ends were cut back, 1 base at V and 8 bases at J, with 3 bases in the middle. CDR1 LGHNA and CDR2 YSLEER come from the germline V gene. This CDR3 reads CASSQGHEQFF. For the CDR3, the DNA is TGCGCCAGCAGCCAAGGGCATGAGCAGTTCTTC.

This sequence joins TRBV18 and TRBJ2-6; 9 positions agree with TRBD1. Germline V gene data show CDR1 as KGHSH and CDR2 as LQKENI. The trim removed 3 bases at V and 0 bases at J, leaving 9 bases unmatched. The CDR3 has 19 amino acids. As DNA, the CDR3 is TGTGCCAGCTCACCCCCAGGACAGGGGAGGGGCTCTGGGGCCAACGTCCTGACTTTC. Translation: CASSPPGQGRGSGANVLTF.

The chain is built from TRBV23-1 and TRBJ2-7; 11 bases map to TRBD1. TRBV23-1 is designated an ORF whose function remains uncertain. The CDR3 sequence is 15 residues long. Unmatched junction bases numbered 4, after V lost 0 bases and J lost 6 bases. CDR3 DNA sequence: TGCGCCAGCAGTCAATCTTGGACAGGGGGCTCCGAGCAGTACTTC. As protein: CASSQSWTGGSEQYF.

A single count supports this clone. This chain joins TRBV18 and TRBJ2-5; unclear D gene. V lost 2 bases and J lost 4, with 8 bases in between. Germline V gives CDR1 KGHSH, CDR2 LQKENI. The CDR3 is 13 residues long. CDR3 in amino acids: CASSPNPRETQYF. In DNA, the CDR3 is TGTGCCAGCTCACCAAACCCCCGAGAGACCCAGTACTTC.

V usage is TRBV29-1 and J usage is TRBJ2-1; 7 nucleotides line up with TRBD2. Losses at the gene ends were 6 bases for V and 3 bases for J; bases not matched to a gene: 8. The CDR3 runs to 14 residues. Germline V CDR1 and CDR2: SQVTM, ANQGSEA. The CDR3: CSVLGGRDYNEQFF. CDR3 nucleotides: TGCAGCGTCCTTGGCGGGAGAGACTACAATGAGCAGTTCTTC.

Worth noting for this clone: The sample holds other DNA sequences that translate to the same CDR3. The chain has TRBV5-1 and TRBJ2-5; D tentatively fits TRBD1 or TRBD2 (5 bases each). Germline V CDR1 and CDR2: SGHRS, YFSETQ. This CDR3 comprises 13 residues. Trimming stripped 4 bases from V and 5 bases from J, with 12 bases between. This chain's CDR3 is CASSPGTGETQYF. The CDR3 DNA is TGCGCCAGCAGCCCGGGGACGGGGGAGACCCAGTACTTC.

This chain joins TRBV6-6 and TRBJ2-1, with D perhaps TRBD2 (6 bases). Trimming removed 8 bases from V and 9 bases from J, with 8 bases in between. Germline CDR1 MNHNY, CDR2 SVGAGI (reference sequence). The CDR3 has 10 residues. The CDR3 region is CASEEGEQFF. The CDR3, as DNA: TGTGCCAGCGAGGAGGGTGAGCAGTTCTTC.

The chain carries TRBV5-1 and TRBJ1-2, with D hard to call. The CDR3 is 15 residues long. V was pared by 1 base and J by 0 bases, with 10 bases between. The germline CDR1 and CDR2 sequences are SGHRS and YFSETQ. The CDR3 protein is CASSLLIEANYGYTF. The CDR3 nucleotides are TGCGCCAGCAGCTTGTTAATCGAAGCTAACTATGGCTACACCTTC.

This chain connects TRBV7-2 to TRBJ2-1; tentative D call: TRBD1 (6 bases). V lost 3 bases, J lost 3 bases, and 12 bases lay in between. Germline V CDR1 and CDR2: SGHTA, FQGNSA. This CDR3 has 15 amino acids. CDR3 coding DNA: TGTGCCAGCAGCTTTCACAGGGACGGCTACAATGAGCAGTTCTTC. Protein sequence: CASSFHRDGYNEQFF.